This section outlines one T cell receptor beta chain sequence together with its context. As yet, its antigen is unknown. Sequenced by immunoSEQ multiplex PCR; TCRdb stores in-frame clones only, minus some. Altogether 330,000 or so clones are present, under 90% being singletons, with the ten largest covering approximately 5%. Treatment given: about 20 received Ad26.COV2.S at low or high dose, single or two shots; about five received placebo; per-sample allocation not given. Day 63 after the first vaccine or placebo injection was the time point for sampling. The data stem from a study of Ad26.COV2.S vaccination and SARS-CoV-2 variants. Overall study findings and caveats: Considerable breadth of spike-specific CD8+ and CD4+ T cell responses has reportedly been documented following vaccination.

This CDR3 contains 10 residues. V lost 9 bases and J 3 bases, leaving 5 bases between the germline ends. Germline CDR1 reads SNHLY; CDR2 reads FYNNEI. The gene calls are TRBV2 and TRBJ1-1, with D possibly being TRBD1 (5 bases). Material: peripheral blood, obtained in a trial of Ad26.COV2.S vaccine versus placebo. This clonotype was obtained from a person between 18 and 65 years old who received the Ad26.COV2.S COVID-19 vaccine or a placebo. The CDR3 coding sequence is TGTGCCAGGGGGGACACTGAAGCTTTCTTT. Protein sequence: CARGDTEAFF.